A selection of T cell receptor beta chains follows, all from one sample in a study of T cells in localized non-small cell lung cancer. Data came from immunoSEQ multiplex PCR; TCRdb stores just in-frame clones and leaves some out. Here the sample spans about 30,000 clones, more than 75% being singletons. Here the sequenced sample was peripheral blood, taken before any cancer treatment. The receptor set was obtained from a female donor over 55 with stage III squamous cell lung carcinoma. CDR3s leave out the opening cysteine and the closing phenylalanine or tryptophan. D genes are given only for firm matches.

cdr3_aa: ASSSDPTGNYGYT
v_call: TRBV19
d_call: .

cdr3_aa: ASISWGDRGYYEQY
v_call: TRBV5-1
d_call: TRBD1

cdr3_aa: ASSLSLAGHYEQY
v_call: TRBV27
d_call: TRBD2

cdr3_aa: ASSRGTGVYEQY
v_call: TRBV6-5
d_call: TRBD1

cdr3_aa: ASQTSGYTGELF
v_call: TRBV9
d_call: TRBD2

cdr3_aa: ASSPLAGGYNEQF
v_call: TRBV2
d_call: TRBD2

cdr3_aa: ASSSWTGWEVEQF
v_call: TRBV11-2
d_call: .

cdr3_aa: ASSPPDRTRNYGYT
v_call: TRBV18
d_call: TRBD1

cdr3_aa: ASSVISGEQF
v_call: TRBV9
d_call: .

cdr3_aa: ASSRASTDTQY
v_call: TRBV13
d_call: .

cdr3_aa: ASSLPSGTVTYEQY
v_call: TRBV28
d_call: TRBD1

cdr3_aa: SVEEGDVYEQY
v_call: TRBV29-1
d_call: .

cdr3_aa: ASSLEGGEYQETQY
v_call: TRBV7-2
d_call: .

cdr3_aa: ASSVGDTEAF
v_call: TRBV9
d_call: .

cdr3_aa: ASSQTSPYEQY
v_call: TRBV14
d_call: .

cdr3_aa: ASSLADPSTDTQY
v_call: TRBV5-1
d_call: .

cdr3_aa: ASSFRDAGPYEQY
v_call: TRBV19
d_call: .

cdr3_aa: ASSLPTGGTDTQY
v_call: TRBV5-4
d_call: TRBD1

cdr3_aa: ASSLAKGPEETQY
v_call: TRBV28
d_call: .

cdr3_aa: SALAYTEAF
v_call: TRBV20-1
d_call: .

cdr3_aa: ASSLRQASYEQY
v_call: TRBV28
d_call: .

cdr3_aa: ASSFAGAGGRNEQF
v_call: TRBV5-4
d_call: .

cdr3_aa: SARDRQGYT
v_call: TRBV20-1
d_call: .

cdr3_aa: GTSSYNEQF
v_call: TRBV5-4
d_call: .

cdr3_aa: ASSYSHRGHQPQH
v_call: TRBV6-5
d_call: TRBD1

cdr3_aa: ASSLTFIRGGDYGYT
v_call: TRBV7-2
d_call: .

cdr3_aa: ASSYLGGRGSEAF
v_call: TRBV6-6
d_call: .

cdr3_aa: AISEDTLEAF
v_call: TRBV10-3
d_call: .

cdr3_aa: ASKGTGGETGELF
v_call: TRBV19
d_call: TRBD1

cdr3_aa: ASSMIQATVGNTIY
v_call: TRBV18
d_call: .

cdr3_aa: ATSRGTSSLGQPQH
v_call: TRBV15
d_call: .

cdr3_aa: ASSFSAGANTGELF
v_call: TRBV28
d_call: .

cdr3_aa: AWTPSDRLAETQY
v_call: TRBV30
d_call: .

cdr3_aa: ASSPDRTSGYAGELF
v_call: TRBV5-4
d_call: TRBD2

cdr3_aa: ASKDRGPTGELF
v_call: TRBV2
d_call: TRBD1

cdr3_aa: ASSLWASGGTDTQY
v_call: TRBV28
d_call: TRBD2

cdr3_aa: ASSPVYNTDTQY
v_call: TRBV28
d_call: .

cdr3_aa: ASSEGQRETQY
v_call: TRBV2
d_call: TRBD1

cdr3_aa: ASSLSGRVGGEQY
v_call: TRBV28
d_call: .

cdr3_aa: ASSQWAVSSGANVLT
v_call: TRBV19
d_call: .

cdr3_aa: ASSNPRGLAGNLASTDTQY
v_call: TRBV19
d_call: TRBD2

cdr3_aa: ASSDRTGAANEQF
v_call: TRBV10-1
d_call: TRBD1

cdr3_aa: ASSELDADTQY
v_call: TRBV2
d_call: .

cdr3_aa: AISESNGELF
v_call: TRBV10-3
d_call: .

cdr3_aa: ASSLESGQRKIYEQY
v_call: TRBV5-5
d_call: TRBD1

cdr3_aa: ASSGGAGDTQY
v_call: TRBV6-5
d_call: TRBD2

cdr3_aa: ASSSRDSPNQPQH
v_call: TRBV27
d_call: TRBD1

cdr3_aa: SVDRGDYEQY
v_call: TRBV29-1
d_call: TRBD2

cdr3_aa: ASQRGGGVETQY
v_call: TRBV6-6
d_call: TRBD2

cdr3_aa: ASSFTPPTGELF
v_call: TRBV19
d_call: .

cdr3_aa: ASSQTGTLSYEQY
v_call: TRBV4-1
d_call: TRBD1